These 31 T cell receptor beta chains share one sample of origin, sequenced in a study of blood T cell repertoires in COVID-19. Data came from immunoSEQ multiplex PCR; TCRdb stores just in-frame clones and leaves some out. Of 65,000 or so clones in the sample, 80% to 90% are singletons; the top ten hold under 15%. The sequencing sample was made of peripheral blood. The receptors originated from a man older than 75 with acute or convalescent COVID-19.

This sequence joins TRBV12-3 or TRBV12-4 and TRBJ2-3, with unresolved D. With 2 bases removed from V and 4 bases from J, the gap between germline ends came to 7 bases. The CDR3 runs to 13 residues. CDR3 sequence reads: CASSLTGADTQYF. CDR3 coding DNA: TGTGCCAGCAGTTTAACCGGTGCAGATACGCAGTATTTT.

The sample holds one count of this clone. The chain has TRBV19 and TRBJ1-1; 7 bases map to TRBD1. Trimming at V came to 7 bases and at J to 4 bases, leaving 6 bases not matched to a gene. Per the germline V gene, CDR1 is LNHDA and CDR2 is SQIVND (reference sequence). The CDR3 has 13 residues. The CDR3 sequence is CASTRTGVTEAFF. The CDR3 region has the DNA TGTGCCAGTACTCGGACAGGCGTCACTGAAGCTTTCTTT.

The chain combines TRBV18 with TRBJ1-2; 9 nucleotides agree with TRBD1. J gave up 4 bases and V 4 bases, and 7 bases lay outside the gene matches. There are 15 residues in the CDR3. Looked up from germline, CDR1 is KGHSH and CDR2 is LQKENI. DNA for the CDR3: TGTGCCAGCTCACACCCGGGACAGGGATTCTATGGCTACACCTTC. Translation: CASSHPGQGFYGYTF.

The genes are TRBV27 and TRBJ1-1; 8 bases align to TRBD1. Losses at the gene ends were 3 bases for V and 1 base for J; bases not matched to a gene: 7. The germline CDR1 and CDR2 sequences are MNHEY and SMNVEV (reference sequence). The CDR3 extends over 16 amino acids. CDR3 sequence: CASSFGQGARNTEAFF. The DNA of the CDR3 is TGTGCCAGCAGTTTCGGGCAGGGGGCGCGGAACACTGAAGCTTTCTTT.

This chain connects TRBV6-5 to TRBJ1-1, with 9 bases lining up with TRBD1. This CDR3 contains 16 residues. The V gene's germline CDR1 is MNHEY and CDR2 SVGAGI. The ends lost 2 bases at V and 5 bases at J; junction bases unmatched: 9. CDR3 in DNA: TGTGCCAGCAGTTACCTCCTAGACAGGGGGGGGACTGAAGCTTTCTTT. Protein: CASSYLLDRGGTEAFF.

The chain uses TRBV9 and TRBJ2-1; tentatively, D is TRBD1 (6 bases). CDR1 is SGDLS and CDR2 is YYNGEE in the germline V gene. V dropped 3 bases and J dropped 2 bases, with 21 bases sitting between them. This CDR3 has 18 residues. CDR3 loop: CASSAGARGRKTYNEQFF. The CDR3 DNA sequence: TGTGCCAGCAGCGCCGGCGCCAGGGGAAGGAAAACCTACAATGAGCAGTTCTTC.

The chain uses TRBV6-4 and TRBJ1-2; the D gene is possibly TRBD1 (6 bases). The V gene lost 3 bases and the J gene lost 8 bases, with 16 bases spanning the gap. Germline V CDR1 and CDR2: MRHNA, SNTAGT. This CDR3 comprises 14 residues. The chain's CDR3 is CASSEEQGVGGYTF. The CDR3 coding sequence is TGTGCCAGCAGTGAGGAACAGGGCGTGGGCGGCTACACCTTC.

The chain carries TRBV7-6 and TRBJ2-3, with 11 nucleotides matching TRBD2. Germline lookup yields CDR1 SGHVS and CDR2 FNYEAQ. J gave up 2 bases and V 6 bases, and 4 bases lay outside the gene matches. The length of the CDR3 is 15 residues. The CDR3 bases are TGTGCCAGCAGAGGGACTAGCGGTTACACAGATACGCAGTATTTT. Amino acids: CASRGTSGYTDTQYF.

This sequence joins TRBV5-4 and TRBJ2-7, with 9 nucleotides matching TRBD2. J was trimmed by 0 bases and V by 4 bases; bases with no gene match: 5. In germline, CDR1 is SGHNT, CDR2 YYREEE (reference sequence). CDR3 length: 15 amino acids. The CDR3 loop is CASSTKRGVSYEQYF. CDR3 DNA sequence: TGTGCCAGCAGCACCAAGCGGGGGGTCTCCTACGAGCAGTACTTC.

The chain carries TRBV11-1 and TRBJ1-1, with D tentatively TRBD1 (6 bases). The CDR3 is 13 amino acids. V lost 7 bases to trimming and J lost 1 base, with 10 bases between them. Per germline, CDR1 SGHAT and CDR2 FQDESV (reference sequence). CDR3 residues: CASTLDRNTEAFF. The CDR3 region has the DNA TGTGCCAGCACCCTGGACAGGAACACTGAAGCTTTCTTT.

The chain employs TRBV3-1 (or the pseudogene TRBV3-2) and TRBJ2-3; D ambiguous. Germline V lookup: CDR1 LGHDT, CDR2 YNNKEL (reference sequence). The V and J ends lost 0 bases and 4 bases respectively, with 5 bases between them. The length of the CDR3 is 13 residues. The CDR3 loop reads CASSQEFADTQYF. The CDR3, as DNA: TGTGCCAGCAGCCAAGAATTCGCAGATACGCAGTATTTT.

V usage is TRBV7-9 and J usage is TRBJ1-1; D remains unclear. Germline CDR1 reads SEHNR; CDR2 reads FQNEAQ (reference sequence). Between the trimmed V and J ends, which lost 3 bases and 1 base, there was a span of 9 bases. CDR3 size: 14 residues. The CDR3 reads CASSFPGKNTEAFF. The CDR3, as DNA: TGTGCCAGCAGCTTTCCGGGAAAGAACACTGAAGCTTTCTTT.

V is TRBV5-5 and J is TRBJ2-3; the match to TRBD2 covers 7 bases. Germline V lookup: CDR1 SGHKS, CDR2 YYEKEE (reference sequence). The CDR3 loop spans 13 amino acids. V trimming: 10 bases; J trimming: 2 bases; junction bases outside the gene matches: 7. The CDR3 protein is CAAGSGITDTQYF. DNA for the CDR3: TGTGCCGCGGGCAGCGGGATCACAGATACGCAGTATTTT.

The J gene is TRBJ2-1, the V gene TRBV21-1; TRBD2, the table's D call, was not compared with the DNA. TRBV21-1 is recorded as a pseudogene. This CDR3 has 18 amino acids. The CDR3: CASSSFSVDPPVYNEQFF. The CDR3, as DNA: TGTGCCAGCAGCTCCTTTTCGGTCGATCCCCCCGTATACAATGAGCAGTTCTTC.

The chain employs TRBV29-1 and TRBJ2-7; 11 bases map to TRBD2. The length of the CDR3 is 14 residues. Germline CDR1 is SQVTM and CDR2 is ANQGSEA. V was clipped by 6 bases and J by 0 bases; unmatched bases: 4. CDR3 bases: TGCAGCGTGAGTAGCGGGGGGGTCTCCTACGAGCAGTACTTC. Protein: CSVSSGGVSYEQYF.

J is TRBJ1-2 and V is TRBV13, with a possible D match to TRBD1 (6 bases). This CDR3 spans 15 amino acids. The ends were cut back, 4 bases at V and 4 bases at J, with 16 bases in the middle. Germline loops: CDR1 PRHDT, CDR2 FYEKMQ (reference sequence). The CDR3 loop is CASSSSGDRGYGYTF. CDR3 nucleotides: TGTGCCAGCAGCTCCTCAGGGGATCGCGGCTATGGCTACACCTTC.

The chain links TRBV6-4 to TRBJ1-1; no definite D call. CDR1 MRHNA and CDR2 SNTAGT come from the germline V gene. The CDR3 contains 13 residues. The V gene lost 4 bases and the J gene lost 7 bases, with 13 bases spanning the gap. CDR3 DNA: TGTGCCAGCAGTGTGGTGTCCGGAGGTGAAGCTTTCTTT. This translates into CASSVVSGGEAFF.

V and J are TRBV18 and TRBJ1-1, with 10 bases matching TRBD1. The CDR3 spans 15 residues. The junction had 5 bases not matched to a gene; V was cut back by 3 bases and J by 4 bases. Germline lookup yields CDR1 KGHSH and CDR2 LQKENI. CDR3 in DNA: TGTGCCAGCTCACCCTCGACAGGGGGCGTCACTGAAGCTTTCTTT. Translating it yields CASSPSTGGVTEAFF.

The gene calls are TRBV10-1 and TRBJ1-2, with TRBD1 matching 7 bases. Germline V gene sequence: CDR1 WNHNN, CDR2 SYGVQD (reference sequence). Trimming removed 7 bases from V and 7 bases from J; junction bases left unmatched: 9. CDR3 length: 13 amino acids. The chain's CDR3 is CASKRDRARGYTF. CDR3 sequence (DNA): TGCGCCAGCAAACGAGACAGGGCGCGTGGCTACACCTTC.

For the CDR3, the DNA is TGTGCCAGCACCCCACGGGGAGGGACAGGGCAATATGAAGCTTTCTTT. Translation: CASTPRGGTGQYEAFF. The genes are TRBV7-2 and TRBJ1-1; 9 nucleotides align to TRBD1. Trimming removed 7 bases from V and 7 bases from J; junction bases left unmatched: 16. The CDR3 is 16 amino acids. The germline CDR1 and CDR2 sequences are SGHTA and FQGNSA.

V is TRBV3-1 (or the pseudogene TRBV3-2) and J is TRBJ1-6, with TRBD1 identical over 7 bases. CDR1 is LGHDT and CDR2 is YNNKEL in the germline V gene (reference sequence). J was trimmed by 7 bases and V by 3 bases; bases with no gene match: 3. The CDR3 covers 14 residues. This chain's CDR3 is CASSHRDRNSPLHF. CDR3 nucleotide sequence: TGTGCCAGCAGCCACAGGGACAGAAATTCACCCCTCCACTTT.

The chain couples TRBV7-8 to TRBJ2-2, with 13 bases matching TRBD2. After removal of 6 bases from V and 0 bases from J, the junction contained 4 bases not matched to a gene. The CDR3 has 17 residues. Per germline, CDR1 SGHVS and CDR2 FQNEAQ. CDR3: CASRKGLAGTNTGELFF. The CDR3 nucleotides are TGTGCCAGCAGGAAGGGACTAGCGGGGACGAACACCGGGGAGCTGTTTTTT.

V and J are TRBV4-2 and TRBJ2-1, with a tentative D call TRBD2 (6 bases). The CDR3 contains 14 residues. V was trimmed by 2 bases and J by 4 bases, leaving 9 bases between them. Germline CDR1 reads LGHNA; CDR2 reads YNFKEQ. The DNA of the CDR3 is TGTGCCAGCAGCCAACCCCGGGGGTACAATGAGCAGTTCTTC. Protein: CASSQPRGYNEQFF.

The CDR3 DNA reads as TGTGCCAGCAGACCGGGACAGGGCCACACCGGGGAGCTGTTTTTT. Translation: CASRPGQGHTGELFF. The J gene is TRBJ2-2, the V gene TRBV25-1; the match to TRBD1 covers 9 bases. The ends lost 6 bases at V and 3 bases at J; junction bases unmatched: 5. This CDR3 has 15 amino acids. Germline assignment: CDR1 MGHDK and CDR2 SYGVNS.

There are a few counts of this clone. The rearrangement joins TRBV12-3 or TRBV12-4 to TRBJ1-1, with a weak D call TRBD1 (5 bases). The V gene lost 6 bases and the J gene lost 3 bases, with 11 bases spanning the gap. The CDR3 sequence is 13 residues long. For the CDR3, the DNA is TGTGCCAGCAGAGCCTCGGGGGACACTGAAGCTTTCTTT. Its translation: CASRASGDTEAFF.

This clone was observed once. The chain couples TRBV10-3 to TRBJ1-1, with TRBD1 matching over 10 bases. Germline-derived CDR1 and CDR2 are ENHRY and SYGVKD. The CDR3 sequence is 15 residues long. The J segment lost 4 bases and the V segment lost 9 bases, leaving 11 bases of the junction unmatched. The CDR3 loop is CAMKGDRGVGTEAFF. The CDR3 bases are TGTGCCATGAAAGGGGACAGGGGAGTAGGCACTGAAGCTTTCTTT.

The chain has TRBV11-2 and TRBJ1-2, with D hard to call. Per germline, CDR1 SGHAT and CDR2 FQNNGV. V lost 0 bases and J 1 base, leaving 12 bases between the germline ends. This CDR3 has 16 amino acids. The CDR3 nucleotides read TGTGCCAGCAGCTTAGATTTGAGGGAGAATAACTATGGCTACACCTTC. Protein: CASSLDLRENNYGYTF. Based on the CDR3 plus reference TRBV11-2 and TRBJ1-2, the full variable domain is EAGVAQSPRYKIIEKRQSVAFWCNPISGHATLYWYQQILGQGPKLLIQFQNNGVVDDSQLPKDRFSAERLKGVDSTLKIQPAKLEDSAVYLCASSLDLRENNYGYTFGSGTRLTVV.

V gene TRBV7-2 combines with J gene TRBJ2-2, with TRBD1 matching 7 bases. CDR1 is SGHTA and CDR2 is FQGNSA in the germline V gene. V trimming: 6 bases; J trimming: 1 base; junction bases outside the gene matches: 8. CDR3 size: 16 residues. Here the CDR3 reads CASRLQGTMNTGELFF. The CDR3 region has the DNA TGTGCCAGCAGACTACAGGGGACCATGAACACCGGGGAGCTGTTTTTT.

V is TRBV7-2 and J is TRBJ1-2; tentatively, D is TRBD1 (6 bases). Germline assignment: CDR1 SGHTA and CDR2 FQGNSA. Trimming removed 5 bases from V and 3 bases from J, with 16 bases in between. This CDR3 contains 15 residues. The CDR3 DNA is TGTGCCAGCAGCCCTAGACAGGTTGCCTACTATGGCTACACCTTC. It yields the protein CASSPRQVAYYGYTF.

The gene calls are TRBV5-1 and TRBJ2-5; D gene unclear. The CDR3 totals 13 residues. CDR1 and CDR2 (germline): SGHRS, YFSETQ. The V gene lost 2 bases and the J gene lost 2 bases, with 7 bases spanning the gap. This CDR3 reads CASSFSQQETQYF. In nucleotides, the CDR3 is TGCGCCAGCAGCTTTTCCCAACAAGAGACCCAGTACTTC.

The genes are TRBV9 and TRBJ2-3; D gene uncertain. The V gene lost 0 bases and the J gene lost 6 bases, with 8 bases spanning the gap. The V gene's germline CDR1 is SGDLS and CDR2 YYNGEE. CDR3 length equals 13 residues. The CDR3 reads CASSVGTSDTQYF. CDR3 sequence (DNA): TGTGCCAGCAGCGTAGGCACATCGGATACGCAGTATTTT.